This T cell receptor (beta chain) was profiled in a study of blood T cell repertoires in COVID-19. TCRdb's table, derived via immunoSEQ multiplex PCR, lists solely in-frame clones and lacks some. The repertoire holds over 250,000 clones, with roughly 89% as singletons. This receptor was obtained from a man in his forties or fifties with acute or convalescent COVID-19. Source material: peripheral blood.

Written as DNA, the CDR3 is TGTGCCAGCAGTTACGGACAGGGGATGTTACCCCTCCACTTT. This codes for CASSYGQGMLPLHF. The chain employs TRBV6-5 and TRBJ1-6, with 9 positions matching TRBD1. J was trimmed by 12 bases and V by 2 bases; bases with no gene match: 5. Germline loops: CDR1 MNHEY, CDR2 SVGAGI. The CDR3 runs 14 residues.